These 17 T cell receptor beta chains were sequenced from one sample in a study of beta chain features in type 1 diabetes. Study-level findings and limits: Shorter TCRB CDR3s, moderately but significantly so, were found in Type 1 diabetes patients in all four CD4+ subsets.

Their target antigens are unknown. Isolated RNA was reverse transcribed in full, so expressed TCRB transcripts were sequenced. Sequenced by immunoSEQ multiplex PCR; TCRdb stores in-frame clones only, minus some. Of some 290,000 clones listed, more than 13% are singletons. Sample: naive CD4+ T cells from blood. The source is a man aged 25 to 40 with type 1 diabetes.

This clone turned up a few times. The CDR3, as DNA: TGCAGCGTTGTGGTAGCGGGGGGCCGCGAGCAGTACTTC. The encoded protein is CSVVVAGGREQYF. The V call is TRBV29-1, the J call TRBJ2-5, with 10 bases aligning to TRBD2. Gene TRBJ2-7 matches the end of the DNA better, so the J call may be wrong. The CDR3 is 13 residues long. The germline V gene encodes CDR1 SQVTM and CDR2 ANQGSEA.

CDR3 sequence (DNA): TGTGCCAGCTATACCGGGACAGCTCCTTACGAGCAGTACTTC. Translating gives CASYTGTAPYEQYF. The rearrangement uses TRBV28 and TRBJ2-7; 7 bases fit TRBD1. Germline V gene lookup returns CDR1 MDHEN and CDR2 SYDVKM. The CDR3 sequence is 14 residues long. J gave up 4 bases and V 8 bases, and 11 bases lay outside the gene matches.

This clone appeared a few times. The genes are TRBV5-1 and TRBJ1-3; a weak D match, TRBD1 (6 bases). The CDR3 consists of 15 residues. Germline-derived CDR1 and CDR2 are SGHRS and YFSETQ. V lost 2 bases and J lost 0, with 9 bases in between. The CDR3 is CASSLTGISGNTIYF. For the CDR3, the DNA is TGCGCCAGCAGCTTAACAGGGATCTCTGGAAACACCATATATTTT.

The V gene is TRBV4-3, the J gene TRBJ2-3; maybe TRBD2 (5 bases). This CDR3 contains 14 residues. The germline CDR1 and CDR2 sequences are LGHNA and YSLEER. V lost 0 bases, J lost 2 bases, and 6 bases lay in between. The CDR3 bases are TGCGCCAGCAGCCAAGAGCGGGTCACAGATACGCAGTATTTT. Translation gives CASSQERVTDTQYF.

This clone has a handful of counts. The V gene is TRBV10-3, the J gene TRBJ2-5, with 11 bases aligning to TRBD2. The germline gives CDR1 ENHRY, CDR2 SYGVKD. This CDR3 spans 16 amino acids. The V segment lost 3 bases and the J segment 4 bases; nucleotides outside the gene matches: 7. CDR3 sequence (DNA): TGTGCCATCAGTGAACTAGCGGGAGCCCCCCGAGAGACCCAGTACTTC. Translating it yields CAISELAGAPRETQYF.

This chain joins TRBV10-3 and TRBJ1-5; 9 bases are a match to TRBD1. Germline V gives CDR1 ENHRY, CDR2 SYGVKD. There are 14 residues in the CDR3. V gave up 10 bases and J gave up 6 bases; unmatched junction bases: 10. The CDR3 region is CATGPGQGSQPQHF. The CDR3 DNA sequence: TGTGCCACAGGGCCGGGACAGGGTTCTCAGCCCCAGCATTTT.

This clone was detected a few times. V is TRBV7-9 and J is TRBJ2-7, with a possible D match to TRBD1 (5 bases). CDR1 is SEHNR, CDR2 FQNEAQ, per germline (reference sequence). This CDR3 spans 13 amino acids. The V gene lost 3 bases and the J gene lost 3 bases, with 9 bases spanning the gap. The CDR3 nucleotides read TGTGCCAGCAGCTTTGGACAATTCTACGAGCAGTACTTC. Translation gives CASSFGQFYEQYF.

This chain uses TRBV5-1 with TRBJ2-3, with D perhaps TRBD1 (6 bases). Deletions cut 5 bases from V and 2 bases from J, with 12 bases between. The CDR3 consists of 14 residues. The germline gives CDR1 SGHRS, CDR2 YFSETQ. DNA for the CDR3: TGCGCCAGCAGAGCAACAGGGACCACAGATACGCAGTATTTT. The encoded protein is CASRATGTTDTQYF. Full variable domain (missing parts from reference TRBV5-1 and TRBJ2-3): KAGVTQTPRYLIKTRGQQVTLSCSPISGHRSVSWYQQTPGQGLQFLFEYFSETQRNKGNFPGRFSGRQFSNSRSEMNVSTLELGDSALYLCASRATGTTDTQYFGPGTRLTVL.

The V call is TRBV5-1, the J call TRBJ2-2, with 8 bases matching TRBD2. The CDR3 loop spans 16 amino acids. The germline gives CDR1 SGHRS, CDR2 YFSETQ. Germline trimming cut 0 bases from V and 4 bases from J; bases unmatched to any gene: 5. CDR3 amino acids: CASSLGSGRVTGELFF. CDR3 DNA: TGCGCCAGCAGCTTGGGGAGCGGGAGAGTCACCGGGGAGCTGTTTTTT.

This rearrangement joins TRBV19 to TRBJ1-2; D may be TRBD1 (5 bases). Germline-derived CDR1 and CDR2 are LNHDA and SQIVND (reference sequence). Trimming removed 3 bases at V and 4 bases at J, with 12 bases between. The CDR3 is 14 residues long. DNA for the CDR3: TGTGCCAGTAGTATCGACAGCCGAGCCTATGGCTACACCTTC. Translation: CASSIDSRAYGYTF.

The rearrangement uses TRBV9 and TRBJ1-4, with a possible D match to TRBD1 (6 bases). The V end lost 3 bases, the J end lost 8 bases, and 14 bases lay between the germline ends. CDR3 length: 14 amino acids. Germline CDR1 reads SGDLS; CDR2 reads YYNGEE. DNA of the CDR3: TGTGCCAGCAGCGCAGCAGGGGCGGGCGAAAAACTGTTTTTT. Protein product: CASSAAGAGEKLFF.

This clone turned up a few times. The chain recombines TRBV15 with TRBJ1-5, with D uncertain. The length of the CDR3 is 14 residues. Between the trimmed V and J ends, which lost 1 base and 3 bases, there was a span of 7 bases. Germline loops: CDR1 LNHNV, CDR2 YYDKDF (reference sequence). The CDR3 DNA follows: TGTGCCACCAGCAGAGGCGGGATCAATCAGCCCCAGCATTTT. Encoded protein: CATSRGGINQPQHF.

This clone was picked up a small number of times. The chain is built from TRBV7-9 and TRBJ2-3, with D hard to call. Germline CDR1 SEHNR, CDR2 FQNEAQ (reference sequence). CDR3 size: 14 residues. Trimming shortened V by 0 bases and J by 3 bases, and 7 bases separated the two germline ends. CDR3 residues: CASSLALATDTQYF. CDR3 nucleotides: TGTGCCAGCAGCTTAGCGTTGGCTACAGATACGCAGTATTTT.

CDR3 DNA: TGTGCCAGCAGTCGGGACAGGGGAGGGACCCAGTACTTC. It translates to CASSRDRGGTQYF. The V and J genes are TRBV27 and TRBJ2-5; 10 bases match TRBD1. CDR1 and CDR2 (germline): MNHEY, SMNVEV (reference sequence). The CDR3 has 13 residues. J gave up 7 bases and V 5 bases, and 4 bases lay outside the gene matches.

This clone appeared a few times. The chain joins TRBV6-5 to TRBJ1-5; 9 bases agree with TRBD1. Germline CDR1 is MNHEY and CDR2 is SVGAGI. The J segment lost 4 bases and the V segment lost 8 bases, leaving 3 bases of the junction unmatched. The CDR3 runs 13 residues. The CDR3 sequence is CASVDRGNQPQHF. CDR3 nucleotides: TGTGCCAGCGTGGACAGGGGAAATCAGCCCCAGCATTTT.

This clone was seen more than once but under ten times. This chain uses TRBV9 with TRBJ2-3, with 8 bases identical to TRBD1. Trimming took 4 bases from V and 3 from J; bases not matched to a gene: 10. Germline V gene sequence: CDR1 SGDLS, CDR2 YYNGEE. CDR3 length equals 16 residues. In DNA form, the CDR3 reads TGTGCCAGCAGCTACACCGGGACAGGACATACAGATACGCAGTATTTT. Translation: CASSYTGTGHTDTQYF.

The sample holds a few counts of this clone. The J gene is TRBJ1-1, the V gene TRBV14; TRBD1 aligns across 7 bases. Germline trimming cut 1 base from V and 11 bases from J; bases unmatched to any gene: 7. Germline V gene lookup returns CDR1 SGHDN and CDR2 FVKESK. This CDR3 contains 13 residues. The CDR3 spells CASSQAWQGVAFF. As DNA, the CDR3 is TGTGCCAGCAGCCAAGCTTGGCAGGGGGTGGCTTTCTTT.